Described below is a single TCR beta chain sequence and its context. It was with 60 Vbeta and 13 Jbeta primers that the PCR ran. In the original analysis: A later analysis tallied about 80 million unique TCR beta chains, about 12 million of them shared. Data came from immunoSEQ multiplex PCR; TCRdb stores just in-frame clones and leaves some out. V and J calls and clone size are as listed in that table; D and trimming were resolved from the DNA. Of 60,000 to 75,000 clones detected, about 85% appear once; the ten largest clones hold around 10%. This sample is part of a study of cytomegalovirus exposure and HLA in healthy donors. From germline, CDR1 is ENHRY and CDR2 SYGVKD. Losses at the gene ends were 8 bases for V and 8 bases for J; bases not matched to a gene: 14. The CDR3 has 15 residues.

The gene calls are TRBV10-3 and TRBJ1-3, with TRBD1 identical over 8 bases. The TCR was taken from a female donor in good health and CMV-seronegative. The specimen was PBMCs. The CDR3 here is CAISSLQGAADTIYF. CDR3 nucleotides: TGTGCCATCTCCAGCCTCCAGGGGGCGGCGGACACCATATATTTT.